This T cell receptor beta chain appears in the sequencing data of a study of T cell responses to AZD1222 COVID-19 vaccine. Clones were read by immunoSEQ multiplex PCR, and TCRdb kept only the in-frame ones, dropping some. The sample holds 100,000 to 120,000 clones, roughly 92% seen once. Germline CDR1 is MDHEN and CDR2 is SYDVKM. V lost 5 bases, J lost 5 bases, and 12 bases stayed unmatched. CDR3 length equals 16 residues. Worth noting for this clone: Its antigen is unknown.

General observations from the study: Donors were mostly white British, more females; clonal diversity possibly underestimated. No repertoire was sampled before or during the peak T cell response, only after it. Variant regions that are unmutated are reportedly the target of nearly half of spike-specific TCRs.

The source is an adult who received the AZD1222 COVID-19 vaccine. The starting material was peripheral blood, obtained 28 days after the second AZD1222 dose. The chain is built from TRBV28 and TRBJ2-5; 9 nucleotides align to TRBD1. Here the CDR3 reads CASSLPSTGGGETQYF. Here the CDR3 DNA reads TGTGCCAGCAGTCTACCCTCTACAGGGGGCGGGGAGACCCAGTACTTC. Based on the CDR3 plus reference TRBV28 and TRBJ2-5, the full variable domain is DVKVTQSSRYLVKRTGEKVFLECVQDMDHENMFWYRQDPGLGLRLIYFSYDVKMKEKGDIPEGYSVSREKKERFSLILESASTNQTSMYLCASSLPSTGGGETQYFGPGTRLLVL.